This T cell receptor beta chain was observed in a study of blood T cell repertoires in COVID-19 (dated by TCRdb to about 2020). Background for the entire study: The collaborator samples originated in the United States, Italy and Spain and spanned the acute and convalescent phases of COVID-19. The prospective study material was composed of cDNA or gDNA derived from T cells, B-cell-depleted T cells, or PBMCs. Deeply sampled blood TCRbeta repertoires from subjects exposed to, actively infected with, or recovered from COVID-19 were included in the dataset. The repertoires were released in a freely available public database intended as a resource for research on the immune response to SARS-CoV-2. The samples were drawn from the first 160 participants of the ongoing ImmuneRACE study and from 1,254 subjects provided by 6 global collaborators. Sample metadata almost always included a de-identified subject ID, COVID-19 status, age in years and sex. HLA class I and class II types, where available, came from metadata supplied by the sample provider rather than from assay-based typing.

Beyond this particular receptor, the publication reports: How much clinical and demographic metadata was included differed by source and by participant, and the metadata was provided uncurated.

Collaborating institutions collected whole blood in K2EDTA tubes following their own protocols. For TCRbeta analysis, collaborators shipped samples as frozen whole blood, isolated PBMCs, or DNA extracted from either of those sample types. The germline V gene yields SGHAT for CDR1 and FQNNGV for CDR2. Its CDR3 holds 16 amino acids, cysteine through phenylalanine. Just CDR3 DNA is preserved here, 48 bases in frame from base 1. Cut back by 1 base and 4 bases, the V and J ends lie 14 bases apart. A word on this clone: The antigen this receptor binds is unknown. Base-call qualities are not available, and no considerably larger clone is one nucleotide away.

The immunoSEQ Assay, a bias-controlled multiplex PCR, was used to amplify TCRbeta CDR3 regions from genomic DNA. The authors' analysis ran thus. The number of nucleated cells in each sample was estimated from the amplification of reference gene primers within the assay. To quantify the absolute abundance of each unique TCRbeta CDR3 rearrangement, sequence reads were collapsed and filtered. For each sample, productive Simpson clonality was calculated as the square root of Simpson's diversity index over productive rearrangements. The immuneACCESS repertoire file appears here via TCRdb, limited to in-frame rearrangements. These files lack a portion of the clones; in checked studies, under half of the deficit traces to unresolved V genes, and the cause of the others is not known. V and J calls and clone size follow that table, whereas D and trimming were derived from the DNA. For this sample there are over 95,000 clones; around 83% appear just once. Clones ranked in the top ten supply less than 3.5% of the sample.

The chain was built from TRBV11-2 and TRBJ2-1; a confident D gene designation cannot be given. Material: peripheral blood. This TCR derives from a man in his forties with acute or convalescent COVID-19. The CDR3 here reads CASSLAMGPIYNEQFF. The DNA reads TGTGCCAGCAGCTTAGCGATGGGCCCCATATACAATGAGCAGTTCTTC.